A selection of T cell receptor beta chains follows, all from one sample in a study of T-cell reconstitution after alpha-beta-depleted transplantation in children. MiXCR was run by TCRdb on the PCR reads, yielding one entry per CDR3 protein. Of around 190,000 distinct CDR3 sequences listed, under 8.5% were seen once; the top ten hold about 5.5%. The sequences come from PBMCs, collected before TCRalphabeta/CD19-depleted stem cell transplant. The receptors were sampled from a boy aged 2 to 9 with acute lymphoblastic leukemia, due to receive a stem cell transplant. CDR3s include the opening cysteine and the closing phenylalanine or tryptophan. The D gene is left open where the match is weak. Rows give clone size only sometimes, using once, few, many, or a class for an expanded clone.

d_call cdr3_length j_call clone_size v_call cdr3_nt cdr3_aa
TRBD1 13 TRBJ2-2 many TRBV20-1 TGCAGTGCTACCGCACAGGGGGCGAGGGAGCTGTTTTTT CSATAQGARELFF
. 14 TRBJ2-7 many TRBV28 TGTGCCAGCAGTCCCGGGACAAATGAGTACGAGCAGTACTTC CASSPGTNEYEQYF
TRBD1 15 TRBJ2-7 many TRBV28 TGTGCCAGCAGACTGCCACAGGGGGCTGAGGTCGAGCAGTACTTC CASRLPQGAEVEQYF
. 13 TRBJ2-3 few TRBV4-3 TGCGCCAGCAGCCAGGTGCAAGGGGATACGCAGTATTTT CASSQVQGDTQYF
. 12 TRBJ2-4 many TRBV10-3 TGTGCCATCGGGATGGCCAAAAACATTCAGTACTTC CAIGMAKNIQYF
. 16 TRBJ2-2 few TRBV6-2/TRBV6-3 TGTGCCAGCAGTGACCCTCGACAGTTCCGCACCGGGGAGCTGTTTTTT CASSDPRQFRTGELFF
TRBD2 15 TRBJ2-1 many TRBV7-3 TGTGCCAGCAGCTTTCGGGCGGGGGGGTCGGATGAGCAGTTCTTC CASSFRAGGSDEQFF
. 15 TRBJ1-3 few TRBV28 TGTGCCAGCAGTTTTGGGTCGAGCTCTGGAAACACCATATATTTT CASSFGSSSGNTIYF
. 13 TRBJ1-1 many TRBV20-1 TGCAGTGCGAGACAGGAGGTGAACACTGAAGCTTTCTTT CSARQEVNTEAFF
TRBD2 15 TRBJ2-1 many TRBV7-8 TGTGCCAGCACCTTGACTAGCGGGATACGCAATGAGCAGTTCTTC CASTLTSGIRNEQFF
. 14 TRBJ2-3 many TRBV5-4 TGTGCCAGCAGCATCTTCCAGGGCGAGGATACGCAGTATTTT CASSIFQGEDTQYF
. 15 TRBJ2-7 . TRBV4-3 TGCGCCAGCAGCCAAGGTCTACTGAGCTCCTACGAGCAGTACTTC CASSQGLLSSYEQYF
. 13 TRBJ1-1 many TRBV30 TGTGCCTGGAGTGTGTCCAGGGTCACTGAAGCTTTCTTT CAWSVSRVTEAFF
TRBD2 15 TRBJ2-1 many TRBV5-1 TGCGCCAGCAGCTTCCTAGCGGGGGTATACAATGAGCAGTTCTTC CASSFLAGVYNEQFF
. 14 TRBJ1-5 many TRBV27 TGTGCCAGCAGTCCTCAGACAGGCAATCAGCCCCAGCATTTT CASSPQTGNQPQHF
TRBD1 14 TRBJ1-5 many TRBV28 TGTGCCAGCAGGGGACAGGGTAGCAATCAGCCCCAGCATTTT CASRGQGSNQPQHF
TRBD1 12 TRBJ2-7 few TRBV28 TGTGCCAGCAGTAAAACTAGGACAGGGATCGCCTTC CASSKTRTGIAF
. 16 TRBJ2-3 . TRBV5-5 TGTGCCAGCAGCTTGGCGGGGCAGAGAAGCACAGATACGCAGTATTTT CASSLAGQRSTDTQYF
. 13 TRBJ1-5 few TRBV6-5 TGTGCCAGCAGCCTAACCCCGGGGCAGCCCCAGCATTTT CASSLTPGQPQHF
. 16 TRBJ1-4 . TRBV5-1 TGCGCCAGCAGCTTGGCCCCAGGGTCCTCTAATGAAAAACTGTTTTTT CASSLAPGSSNEKLFF
. 14 TRBJ2-3 many TRBV10-3 TGTGCCATCAGTGTGGCCGGGGAGGTAGATACGCAGTATTTT CAISVAGEVDTQYF
TRBD2 18 TRBJ2-6 few TRBV10-3 TGTGCCATCAGTGAGTCACTAGCGGGGGGCTCTGGGGCCAACGTCCTGACTTTC CAISESLAGGSGANVLTF
. 15 TRBJ1-3 . TRBV7-2 TGTGCCAGCGGTTCTCGAGGGGTGTCTGGAAACACCATATATTTT CASGSRGVSGNTIYF
. 13 TRBJ1-2 . TRBV18 TGTGCCAGCTCACTCCGGGACCTCTATGGCTACACCTTC CASSLRDLYGYTF
TRBD1 18 TRBJ1-2 . TRBV6-2/TRBV6-3 TGTGCCAGCAGACCTAAAATTGGACAGGTTGGGACTAACTATGGCTACACCTTC CASRPKIGQVGTNYGYTF
. 14 TRBJ1-1 . TRBV5-1 TGCGCCAGCAGCTTCGGGCTCGGTAACACTGAAGCTTTCTTT CASSFGLGNTEAFF
. 11 TRBJ2-3 few TRBV20-1 TGCAGTGTCTGGAAAACAGATACGCAGTATTTT CSVWKTDTQYF
TRBD1 14 TRBJ2-1 many TRBV7-2 TGTGCCAGCAACGGACAGGGGGATTACAATGAGCAGTTCTTC CASNGQGDYNEQFF
. 15 TRBJ2-5 many TRBV2 TGTGCCAGCAACCCATGGGCGGGCCTCCAAGAGACCCAGTACTTC CASNPWAGLQETQYF
TRBD1 16 TRBJ2-5 . TRBV12-3/TRBV12-4 TGTGCCAGCAGCCCGAACAGGGGAGTTTTGCAAGAGACCCAGTACTTC CASSPNRGVLQETQYF
. 13 TRBJ2-2 many TRBV7-6 TGTGCCAGCAGCTTTTCGGTAGCCGGGGAGCTGTTTTTT CASSFSVAGELFF
. 15 TRBJ2-3 many TRBV7-2 TGTGCCAGCAGTCATTATGTGGGGGGCAAAGATACGCAGTATTTT CASSHYVGGKDTQYF
. 14 TRBJ1-4 many TRBV29-1 TGCAGCGTCAAACAGGGTTCGGGTGGGGGTAAACTGTTTTTT CSVKQGSGGGKLFF
. 15 TRBJ2-7 few TRBV20-1 TGCAGTGCTAGAGGGGACCTTGAGGGCTCCTACGAGCAGTACTTC CSARGDLEGSYEQYF
. 15 TRBJ1-5 many TRBV5-6 TGTGCCAGCAGCCTCTGGACAAGAGGGGGTCAGCCCCAGCATTTT CASSLWTRGGQPQHF
. 13 TRBJ1-4 . TRBV4-3 TGCGCCAGCAGCCATGGACGAGCAGAAAAACTGTTTTTT CASSHGRAEKLFF
. 14 TRBJ2-1 many TRBV27 TGTGCCAGCAGTTTGAAAGAGAGGACCAATGAGCAGTTCTTC CASSLKERTNEQFF
. 13 TRBJ1-1 many TRBV5-5 TGTGCCAGCAGCTTCGGCAGGGTTGATGGCGCTTTCTTT CASSFGRVDGAFF
. 14 TRBJ2-1 few TRBV30 TGTGCCTGGAGTCTGGAAAAAATCGGGGATGAGCAGTTCTTC CAWSLEKIGDEQFF
. 13 TRBJ1-5 . TRBV6-2/TRBV6-3 TGTGCCAGCAGTTTTGTTGGAAATCAGCCCCAGCATTTT CASSFVGNQPQHF
. 14 TRBJ1-3 many TRBV20-1 TGCAGTGCCAGCAGGTGGTACTCTGGAAACACCATATATTTT CSASRWYSGNTIYF
. 14 TRBJ2-7 . TRBV4-3 TGCGCCAGCAGCCAAGATTCCAGGGCCCACGAGCAGTACTTC CASSQDSRAHEQYF
. 13 TRBJ2-3 many TRBV7-2 TGTGCCAGCAGCTCCCCGGGCACAGATACGCAGTATTTT CASSSPGTDTQYF
. 13 TRBJ1-2 few TRBV7-9 TGTGCCAGCAGCCGACAGGACCGCTATGGCTACACCTTC CASSRQDRYGYTF
. 13 TRBJ2-1 many TRBV2 TGTGCGACGCACGCGGACCCTAGGAATGAGCAGTTCTTC CATHADPRNEQFF
TRBD1 14 TRBJ1-4 few TRBV12-3/TRBV12-4 TGTGCCAGCAGTTTTTCGACAGGGGGTGAAAAACTGTTTTTT CASSFSTGGEKLFF
. 16 TRBJ2-2 many TRBV12-3/TRBV12-4 TGTGCCAGCAGTTTGGGGCCAGGGGTGGTCACCGGGGAGCTGTTTTTT CASSLGPGVVTGELFF
TRBD1 15 TRBJ2-2 few TRBV2 TGTGCCAGCAGTAGGGACAGCCCAAACACCGGGGAGCTGTTTTTT CASSRDSPNTGELFF
. 15 TRBJ1-3 few TRBV11-2 TGTGCCAGCAGCTCGTTCGGGGGCCGGGGAAACACCATATATTTT CASSSFGGRGNTIYF
. 13 TRBJ2-4 many TRBV7-2 TGTGCCAGCAGCTTAGGACAAAGAAACATTCAGTACTTC CASSLGQRNIQYF
. 19 TRBJ2-1 . TRBV12-3/TRBV12-4 TGTGCCAGCTGTTTGGGGGGAGGTATCACCACTATTTCCTACAATGAGCAGTTCTTC CASCLGGGITTISYNEQFF
. 11 TRBJ1-1 few TRBV29-1 TGCAGCGGGGAGGAAGGGACTGAAGCTTTCTTT CSGEEGTEAFF
. 13 TRBJ1-1 few TRBV11-1 TGTGCCAGCAGCTTAGTTACCAGCCGACGGGCTTTCTTT CASSLVTSRRAFF
. 14 TRBJ2-7 many TRBV2 TGTGCCAGCAGCCCCGGACAGATCTCCTACGAGCAGTACTTC CASSPGQISYEQYF